These 23 T cell receptor beta chains were all obtained from the same sample, sequenced in a study of T cells in Graves' hyperthyroidism and ophthalmopathy. RNA transcripts provided the source from which TCR beta CDR3 regions were amplified. An initial round of RT-PCR targeting the TCR CDR3 relied on the HTBI primer set. TCRdb reanalysed the multiplex PCR reads using MiXCR and keeps one entry per CDR3 protein. This sample yields nearly 110,000 distinct CDR3 sequences, of which roughly 15% are seen a single time; roughly 40% belongs to the top ten. What was sequenced was blood. These receptors originate from a woman aged 45-60 years with Graves' hyperthyroidism.

The V gene is TRBV7-2, the J gene TRBJ1-1; D is ambiguous. Between the trimmed V and J ends, which lost 5 bases and 2 bases, there was a span of 15 bases. Germline assignment: CDR1 SGHTA and CDR2 FQGNSA. This CDR3 has 15 amino acids. The CDR3 DNA reads as TGTGCCAGCAGCCCTCGATGGGCGCGAAACACTGAAGCTTTCTTT. It yields the protein CASSPRWARNTEAFF.

The table lists this clonotype with many counts. The chain recombines TRBV5-5 with TRBJ1-4; D gene uncertain. Germline CDR1 and CDR2: SGHKS and YYEKEE (reference sequence). This CDR3 comprises 14 residues. V was shortened by 4 bases and J by 8 bases, with 15 bases between the two germline ends. CDR3 DNA sequence: TGTGCCAGCAGCCTCGGACTCCACAACGAAAAACTGTTTTTT. Protein: CASSLGLHNEKLFF. The full variable domain, completed using reference TRBV5-5 and TRBJ1-4, is DAGVTQSPTHLIKTRGQQVTLRCSPISGHKSVSWYQQVLGQGPQFIFQYYEKEERGRGNFPDRFSARQFPNYSSELNVNALLLGDSALYLCASSLGLHNEKLFFGSGTQLSVL.

This clonotype was seen repeatedly, ten times or more. J is TRBJ2-5 and V is TRBV2; the D gene is possibly TRBD2 (6 bases). The V gene lost 6 bases and the J gene lost 0 bases, with 17 bases spanning the gap. Germline values: CDR1 SNHLY, CDR2 FYNNEI. This CDR3 spans 16 amino acids. The CDR3 loop reads CASRDGTRGYQETQYF. DNA of the CDR3: TGTGCCAGCAGAGACGGGACTCGAGGATACCAAGAGACCCAGTACTTC.

In the case of this clonotype: This may be a read error: a much more frequent sequence differs by one nucleotide. As the CDR3 is not closed by the conserved phenylalanine or tryptophan, this likely results from a read error. The rearrangement joins TRBV30 to TRBJ2-5; TRBD2 matches at 13 bases. CDR1 GTSNPN and CDR2 SVGIG come from the germline V gene (reference sequence). The CDR3 totals 13 residues. The trim removed 6 bases at V and 5 bases at J, leaving 3 bases unmatched. Here the CDR3 DNA reads TGTGCCTGTACGACTAGCGGGAGGGAGACCCAGTACCTC. This codes for CACTTSGRETQYL.

Many counts were recorded for this clonotype. The genes are TRBV30 and TRBJ2-7; D possibly corresponds to TRBD1 (5 bases). The CDR3 is 13 amino acids. V was cut by 0 bases and J by 3 bases, with 9 bases left in between. Germline V lookup: CDR1 GTSNPN, CDR2 SVGIG (reference sequence). For the CDR3, the DNA is TGTGCCTGGAGTGTAGGGGCAGGCTACGAGCAGTACGTC. Its translation is CAWSVGAGYEQYV.

This clonotype was counted at least ten times. The CDR3 nucleotides are TGTGCCAGCAGCGCAGACGGAGACTATGGCTACACCTTC. It yields the protein CASSADGDYGYTF. This chain uses TRBV6-1 with TRBJ1-2, with D hard to call. The germline V gene encodes CDR1 MNHNS and CDR2 SASEGT. V was trimmed by 6 bases and J by 3 bases, leaving 11 bases between them. The CDR3 contains 13 residues.

Note on this clonotype: A read error may produce the germline difference seen at one junction end. This chain connects TRBV20-1 to TRBJ1-6; a possible D gene is TRBD1 (6 bases). Germline assignment: CDR1 DFQATT and CDR2 SNEGSKA (reference sequence). The CDR3 sequence is 15 residues long. The CDR3 loop is CSASPRGLGNSPPHF. The CDR3 coding sequence is TGCAGTGCTAGCCCCCGGGGGCTGGGCAATTCACCCCCCCACTTT.

This clonotype occurred many times. This chain links TRBV5-4 with TRBJ2-5; 7 nucleotides align to TRBD2. The V and J ends lost 4 bases and 5 bases, in that order; junction bases with no gene match: 8. CDR1 and CDR2 (germline): SGHNT, YYREEE (reference sequence). CDR3 length: 14 residues. The CDR3, as DNA: TGTGCCAGCAGCCCCCCGGGACTAAAGGAGACCCAGTACTTC. Translated, it gives CASSPPGLKETQYF.

The chain employs TRBV11-1 and TRBJ2-5, with 11 bases fitting TRBD2. Germline V gives CDR1 SGHAT, CDR2 FQDESV (reference sequence). J was trimmed by 2 bases and V by 4 bases; bases with no gene match: 3. The CDR3 covers 15 residues. CDR3 coding DNA: TGTGCCAGCAGCTCTACTAGCGGGGGTCAAGAGACCCAGTACTTC. Translating it yields CASSSTSGGQETQYF.

Ten or more counts support this clonotype. V usage is TRBV28 and J usage is TRBJ2-1, with 8 positions matching TRBD2. The ends lost 5 bases at V and 8 bases at J; junction bases unmatched: 5. This CDR3 contains 13 residues. Germline loops: CDR1 MDHEN, CDR2 SYDVKM. The CDR3 DNA is TGTGCCAGCAGTGTTAGCGGGAACGATGAGCAGTTCTTC. This gives the protein CASSVSGNDEQFF.

This clonotype was observed at least ten times. V gene TRBV19 combines with J gene TRBJ2-3; D assignment may be TRBD1 or TRBD2 (5 bases each). The CDR3 sequence is 15 residues long. Deletions cut 5 bases from V and 1 base from J, with 13 bases between. Germline V gene lookup returns CDR1 LNHDA and CDR2 SQIVND (reference sequence). CDR3 sequence (DNA): TGTGCCAGTAGTGACACCGGGACCGGCACAGATACGCAGTATTTT. Amino acids: CASSDTGTGTDTQYF.

This clonotype was seen at least ten times. The chain recombines TRBV30 with TRBJ1-2; TRBD1 agrees at 10 bases. Germline V lookup: CDR1 GTSNPN, CDR2 SVGIG (reference sequence). V trimming: 4 bases; J trimming: 5 bases; junction bases outside the gene matches: 4. The CDR3 consists of 13 residues. CDR3 DNA: TGTGCCTGGACCCCGGGACAGGGGTATGGCTACACCTTC. Its protein is CAWTPGQGYGYTF.

The sample holds many counts of this clonotype. Relative to the germline gene, one junction end is altered; a read error may explain this. The V gene is TRBV6-1, the J gene TRBJ2-2; D is undetermined. Per germline, CDR1 MNHNS and CDR2 SASEGT. There are 11 residues in the CDR3. The CDR3 loop is CASSDDGQLFF. The CDR3 bases are TGTGCCAGCAGTGATGACGGGCAGCTGTTTTTT.

In its sample, this clonotype was seen many times. The chain has TRBV29-1 and TRBJ2-3, with D perhaps TRBD1 (5 bases). CDR1 is SQVTM, CDR2 ANQGSEA, per germline. V was clipped by 4 bases and J by 7 bases, with 18 bases between them. The CDR3 length is 14 residues. Here the CDR3 reads CSVGPRVGVNTQYF. The DNA of the CDR3 is TGCAGCGTTGGCCCTCGTGTAGGGGTGAATACGCAGTATTTT.

There are a few counts of this clonotype. The CDR3 DNA sequence: TGCAGTGCTAGAACCGCGGTAGCGGGAGGAGGGATAGCCAAAAACATTCAGTACTTC. This translates into CSARTAVAGGGIAKNIQYF. The chain has TRBV20-1 and TRBJ2-4, with 10 bases matching TRBD2. CDR3 length: 19 amino acids. Germline assignment: CDR1 DFQATT and CDR2 SNEGSKA (reference sequence). J lost 0 bases, V lost 2 bases, and 13 bases had no gene match.

This clonotype was seen ten or more times. The chain combines TRBV12-3 or TRBV12-4 with TRBJ1-2; a weak D match, TRBD1 (5 bases). The CDR3 has 16 amino acids. V was cut by 4 bases and J by 7 bases, with 22 bases left in between. The CDR3 loop is CASSSFFSGGVAGYTF. The CDR3 coding sequence is TGTGCCAGCAGTTCCTTCTTTTCTGGGGGGGTTGCTGGCTACACCTTC.

This clonotype occurred many times. The chain joins TRBV2 to TRBJ1-5; D not certain. CDR3 length: 13 amino acids. Germline CDR1 and CDR2: SNHLY and FYNNEI. Trimming removed 5 bases from V and 1 base from J, with 6 bases in between. CDR3 sequence: CASSPESNQPQHF. CDR3 nucleotides: TGTGCCAGCAGTCCCGAGAGCAATCAGCCCCAGCATTTT.

Remarks on this clonotype: This could be a read error, since a much larger clone is one nucleotide away. The V gene is TRBV12-3 or TRBV12-4, the J gene TRBJ2-5; 10 bases agree with TRBD2. This CDR3 contains 16 residues. V lost 6 bases, J lost 5 bases, and 12 bases stayed unmatched. As DNA, the CDR3 is TGTGCCAGCAGCCGTGGAGCTAGCGGGGGTGGGGAGACCCAGTACTTC. Residues: CASSRGASGGGETQYF.

This clonotype has at least ten counts. The chain has TRBV11-2 and TRBJ1-2; 11 nucleotides line up with TRBD1. Trimming removed 5 bases from V and 5 bases from J; junction bases left unmatched: 13. Germline V gives CDR1 SGHAT, CDR2 FQNNGV. The CDR3 runs to 17 residues. CDR3 residues: CASSDRTGTGGWYGYTF. The CDR3 bases are TGTGCCAGCAGCGATCGAACCGGGACAGGGGGTTGGTATGGCTACACCTTC.

At least ten counts were recorded for this clonotype. The chain couples TRBV4-1 to TRBJ1-5; perhaps TRBD1 as D (5 bases). V lost 1 base and J 2 bases, leaving 9 bases between the germline ends. CDR3 length: 15 residues. Germline V CDR1 and CDR2: MGHRA, YSYEKL. The CDR3 reads CASSQGGLGNQPQHF. The CDR3, as DNA: TGCGCCAGCAGCCAAGGGGGCCTTGGCAATCAGCCCCAGCATTTT.

This clonotype appeared many times. The V gene is TRBV6-1, the J gene TRBJ2-5, with D maybe TRBD1 (5 bases). V was shortened by 2 bases and J by 0 bases, with 7 bases between the two germline ends. This CDR3 is 14 amino acids long. In germline, CDR1 is MNHNS, CDR2 SASEGT. This chain's CDR3 is CASSEQGNQETQYF. The DNA for the CDR3 is TGTGCCAGCAGTGAACAGGGAAACCAAGAGACCCAGTACTTC.

This chain uses TRBV6-2 or TRBV6-3 with TRBJ2-3, with a weak D call TRBD1 (8 bases). V dropped 6 bases and J dropped 5 bases, with 15 bases sitting between them. The CDR3 is 14 amino acids. CDR1 and CDR2 (germline): MNHEY, SVGEGT. CDR3 in amino acids: CASSDRGGGDTQYF. The CDR3 region has the DNA TGTGCCAGCAGCGACAGGGGCGGGGGAGATACGCAGTATTTT.

In its sample, this clonotype was seen many times. V gene TRBV2 combines with J gene TRBJ2-7; weak D call: TRBD2 (5 bases). This CDR3 has 12 amino acids. Germline CDR1 SNHLY, CDR2 FYNNEI. With 3 bases removed from V and 7 bases from J, the gap between germline ends came to 10 bases. The CDR3 reads CASSDPRREQYF. In nucleotides, the CDR3 is TGTGCCAGCAGTGACCCCCGGAGGGAGCAGTACTTC.